Shown below are 5 T cell receptor beta chains from a single sample sequenced in a study of regulatory T cells in long-lasting Graves disease. Construction of the TCR beta libraries employed iRepertoire HTBI primers in conjunction with Arm-PCR of CDR3 regions. From the multiplex PCR reads, TCRdb called clonotypes with MiXCR, one entry per CDR3 protein. Among 500,000 to 800,000 distinct CDR3 sequences, 30% were seen once, and the ten largest hold roughly 40%. The time point was: persistent/refractory GD, antithyroid drugs over 5 years with positive TRAb. RNA from PBMCs was the source of the TCR library. The sequencing here drew on peripheral blood mononuclear cells (PBMCs), taken when the disease was refractory, from a patient treated with antithyroid drugs. The receptors were gathered from a female donor with Graves disease.

This clonotype appeared a few times. This chain uses TRBV20-1 with TRBJ1-1; 8 bases align to TRBD1. Trimming cost V 0 bases and J 3 bases; bases outside gene matches: 6. The CDR3 runs 15 residues. Germline-derived CDR1 and CDR2 are DFQATT and SNEGSKA (reference sequence). DNA of the CDR3: TGCAGTGCTAGAGACCCACAGGGGGGGTACACTGAAGCTTTCTTT. Translated: CSARDPQGGYTEAFF.

V is TRBV2 and J is TRBJ1-1; 8 nucleotides line up with TRBD1. Germline-derived CDR1 and CDR2 are SNHLY and FYNNEI. This CDR3 has 14 amino acids. The ends lost 7 bases at V and 3 bases at J; junction bases unmatched: 7. CDR3 amino acids: CASKRTGGDTEAFF. Here the CDR3 DNA reads TGTGCCAGCAAGAGAACAGGGGGGGACACTGAAGCTTTCTTT.

V is TRBV6-2 or TRBV6-3 and J is TRBJ1-5; D remains ambiguous. The germline V gene has CDR1 MNHEY and CDR2 SVGEGT. V shed 8 bases and J shed 4 bases, with 21 bases lying between them. CDR3 length: 16 amino acids. The CDR3: CASDFPAERVNQPQHF. The CDR3 DNA follows: TGTGCCAGCGACTTTCCCGCGGAGAGGGTTAATCAGCCCCAGCATTTT.

V gene TRBV9 combines with J gene TRBJ1-1, with a weak D call TRBD1 (5 bases). V was trimmed by 4 bases and J by 7 bases, leaving 14 bases between them. CDR3 size: 13 residues. Germline V gene data show CDR1 as SGDLS and CDR2 as YYNGEE. CDR3 protein: CASSPRLGGEAFF. As DNA, the CDR3 is TGTGCCAGCAGCCCCCGCCTTGGGGGTGAAGCTTTCTTT.

The chain links TRBV3-1 to TRBJ2-6; maybe TRBD1 (5 bases). Germline CDR1 reads LGHDT; CDR2 reads YNNKEL (reference sequence). The V end lost 4 bases, the J end lost 0 bases, and 16 bases lay between the germline ends. The CDR3 consists of 18 residues. The CDR3 sequence is CASSPRHGQGSGANVLTF. The DNA for the CDR3 is TGTGCCAGCAGCCCCCGCCACGGGCAGGGCTCTGGGGCCAACGTCCTGACTTTC.